This is a list of T cell receptor beta chains from one sample in a study of T-cell memory formation after mild COVID-19. TCRdb ran MiXCR on the 5' RACE reads and lists one entry per CDR3 protein. The sample has about 560,000 distinct CDR3 sequences, 15% to 20% seen once. Sequencing was done on a sample of PBMCs or a T cell subset sorted from them (not recorded which). All receptors come from an adult woman who had mild COVID-19 (a few samples of this study predate the infection). Cell type and time point are not known. CDR3s include the opening cysteine and the closing phenylalanine or tryptophan. A D gene is named only where the DNA matches it firmly. Clone size appears in some rows only: once, few, many, or a class for an expanded clone.

size,D,J,V,CDR3,DNA
-,-,TRBJ1-2,TRBV18,CASSPSRTLHYGYTF,TGTGCCAGCTCACCGTCCAGGACCCTTCACTATGGCTACACCTTC
-,-,TRBJ2-7,TRBV21-1,CASSPRLTGVVEQYF,TGTGCCAGCAGCCCCCGTTTGACAGGGGTAGTCGAGCAGTACTTC
few,TRBD2,TRBJ2-1,TRBV5-1,CASSLSGGGPDEQFF,TGCGCCAGCAGCCTATCGGGCGGGGGGCCTGATGAGCAGTTCTTC
-,-,TRBJ2-7,TRBV27,CASRKGGQGGNEQYF,TGTGCCAGCAGAAAGGGCGGCCAGGGTGGCAACGAGCAGTACTTC
few,TRBD2,TRBJ2-7,TRBV27,CASSLYPSGGYEQYF,TGTGCCAGCAGTTTATATCCTAGCGGGGGATACGAGCAGTACTTC
-,-,TRBJ1-1,TRBV10-3,CAISVGFKRVDTEAFF,TGTGCCATCAGTGTGGGTTTCAAGAGGGTCGACACTGAAGCTTTCTTT
-,-,TRBJ2-7,TRBV5-1,CASSLATSGTYEQYF,TGCGCCAGCAGCTTGGCGACCAGCGGTACCTACGAGCAGTACTTC
few,-,TRBJ2-3,TRBV5-1,CASSPENGVDTQYF,TGCGCCAGCAGCCCGGAGAATGGAGTAGATACGCAGTATTTT
once,-,TRBJ2-2,TRBV20-1,CSAAVTGELFF,TGCAGTGCCGCGGTCACCGGGGAGCTGTTTTTT
many,-,TRBJ2-1,TRBV3-1,CASSHIHPLAGGSEQFF,TGTGCCAGCAGCCATATTCACCCTCTGGCAGGGGGGAGTGAGCAGTTCTTC
-,-,TRBJ2-5,TRBV7-9,CASSFGGPMWTQYF,TGTGCCAGCAGCTTTGGGGGGCCCATGTGGACCCAGTACTTC
-,-,TRBJ2-3,TRBV10-3,CAINRGADTDTQYF,TGTGCCATCAATCGGGGGGCGGACACAGATACGCAGTATTTT
few,-,TRBJ2-7,TRBV19,CASSIVAGSSYEQYF,TGTGCCAGTAGTATAGTCGCTGGGAGCTCCTACGAGCAGTACTTC
-,-,TRBJ1-1,TRBV7-9,CASSYPTGRRTEAFF,TGTGCCAGCAGCTACCCTACAGGGAGAAGGACTGAAGCTTTCTTT
once,-,TRBJ1-1,TRBV5-1,CASSLWATTNTEAFF,TGCGCCAGCAGCTTGTGGGCCACGACCAACACTGAAGCTTTCTTT
-,-,TRBJ2-3,TRBV7-9,CASRTVGGTDTQYF,TGTGCCAGCAGGACCGTGGGCGGCACAGATACGCAGTATTTT
-,-,TRBJ1-1,TRBV4-1,CASSQEGQPNTEAFF,TGCGCCAGCAGCCAGGAAGGACAGCCGAACACTGAAGCTTTCTTT
-,-,TRBJ2-3,TRBV20-1,CSARDQPSQYF,TGCAGTGCTAGAGATCAACCGTCGCAGTATTTT
-,-,TRBJ2-6,TRBV14,CASSQRTSGANVLTF,TGTGCCAGCAGCCAAAGGACCTCTGGGGCCAACGTCCTGACTTTC
-,TRBD2,TRBJ2-3,TRBV2,CASSEEAGTTDTQYF,TGTGCCAGCAGTGAAGAAGCGGGAACCACAGATACGCAGTATTTT
-,-,TRBJ1-1,TRBV12-3/TRBV12-4,CASSLRFPEAFF,TGTGCCAGCAGTTTACGGTTCCCTGAAGCTTTCTTT
-,TRBD2,TRBJ2-1,TRBV6-2/TRBV6-3,CASSSIGLAGVDDEQFF,TGTGCCAGCAGCTCCATTGGACTAGCGGGAGTAGATGATGAGCAGTTCTTC
few,-,TRBJ2-7,TRBV5-1,CASRQDSTYEQYF,TGCGCCAGTCGACAGGACTCAACCTACGAGCAGTACTTC
-,TRBD1,TRBJ2-5,TRBV7-9,CASNRGIAQETQYF,TGTGCCAGCAACAGGGGTATCGCCCAAGAGACCCAGTACTTC
-,-,TRBJ1-4,TRBV14,CASSQGQPGWEKLFF,TGTGCCAGCAGCCAAGGACAGCCAGGTTGGGAAAAACTGTTTTTT
-,-,TRBJ1-5,TRBV19,CASSETAYSNQPQHF,TGTGCCAGTAGTGAGACCGCGTATAGCAATCAGCCCCAGCATTTT
-,-,TRBJ2-7,TRBV6-2/TRBV6-3,CASGQGGEQYF,TGTGCCAGCGGACAGGGAGGGGAGCAGTACTTC
-,-,TRBJ2-5,TRBV7-6,CASSPSGGRETQYF,TGTGCCAGCAGTCCCTCTGGGGGGCGCGAGACCCAGTACTTC
-,TRBD2,TRBJ2-1,TRBV20-1,CSARRPRGGRYNEQFF,TGCAGTGCTAGAAGGCCTCGGGGCGGGAGGTACAATGAGCAGTTCTTC
-,-,TRBJ2-7,TRBV6-2/TRBV6-3,CASSYRVPRREQYF,TGTGCCAGCAGTTACAGGGTCCCCCGTAGGGAGCAGTACTTC
few,-,TRBJ1-2,TRBV7-2,CASSLSTADYGYTF,TGTGCCAGCAGCTTATCTACAGCAGACTATGGCTACACCTTC
-,-,TRBJ1-1,TRBV10-3,CAISVGETEAFF,TGTGCCATCAGTGTGGGGGAGACTGAAGCTTTCTTT
-,TRBD1,TRBJ2-7,TRBV11-2,CASSPDRANEQYF,TGTGCCAGCAGCCCGGACAGGGCGAACGAGCAGTACTTC
few,-,TRBJ2-7,TRBV27,CASSLSSPGGGVSYEQYF,TGTGCCAGCAGTTTATCGTCCCCGGGGGGCGGTGTCTCCTACGAGCAGTACTTC
-,TRBD2,TRBJ2-7,TRBV7-2,CASSSSGREAYEQYF,TGTGCCAGCAGCTCCTCGGGGCGGGAGGCCTACGAGCAGTACTTC
few,TRBD1,TRBJ2-3,TRBV5-1,CASSLRTGNRPDTQYF,TGCGCCAGCAGCTTACGGACAGGGAACAGACCAGATACGCAGTATTTT
-,TRBD2,TRBJ2-5,TRBV7-6,CASSPTSAWRETQYF,TGTGCCAGCAGCCCAACTAGCGCTTGGCGGGAGACCCAGTACTTC
few,-,TRBJ2-2,TRBV30,CAWSAGGRGRSGELFF,TGTGCCTGGAGTGCAGGGGGGCGCGGCCGCTCCGGGGAGCTGTTTTTT
-,-,TRBJ2-3,TRBV20-1,CSAMTPPDRADTQYF,TGCAGTGCTATGACTCCTCCCGATCGGGCAGATACGCAGTATTTT
-,TRBD1,TRBJ1-2,TRBV5-1,CASSWDGTGRGQGYTF,TGCGCCAGCAGCTGGGATGGGACAGGTCGGGGTCAAGGCTACACCTTC
many,-,TRBJ2-7,TRBV12-3/TRBV12-4,CASSPTPYEQYF,TGTGCCAGCAGCCCCACGCCATACGAGCAGTACTTC
few,TRBD1,TRBJ2-7,TRBV6-1,CAGLGQEAPYEQYF,TGTGCCGGACTCGGACAGGAGGCCCCCTACGAGCAGTACTTC
few,TRBD1,TRBJ2-7,TRBV15,CATSRDRVGYEQYF,TGTGCCACCAGCAGGGACAGGGTGGGCTACGAGCAGTACTTC
-,-,TRBJ1-2,TRBV5-5,CASSPGRGVGYYGYTF,TGTGCCAGCAGCCCAGGGCGTGGGGTGGGCTACTATGGCTACACCTTC
few,-,TRBJ2-1,TRBV5-6,CASTALMNEQFF,TGTGCCAGTACCGCCTTAATGAATGAGCAGTTCTTC
-,TRBD2,TRBJ2-5,TRBV24-1,CATSDSGLAETQYF,TGTGCCACCAGTGATTCGGGACTAGCGGAGACCCAGTACTTC
-,-,TRBJ1-4,TRBV18,CASSPPGTENEKLFF,TGTGCCAGCTCACCACCCGGGACGGAGAATGAAAAACTGTTTTTT